This TCR beta chain comes out of a study of blood T cell repertoires in COVID-19. Study as a whole: Acute and convalescent COVID-19 samples came from the United States, Italy and Spain.

In the original analysis: For nucleated cells, counts were estimated from reference gene primer amplification. The data were produced by immunoSEQ multiplex PCR, yet TCRdb's version contains in-frame clones alone and is incomplete. The V and J calls and the clone size are those of that table, but D and trimming were determined from the DNA. The table shows roughly 24,000 clones, with 88% occurring only once. This TCR derives from a man aged 70-80 years in a cohort sampled during active COVID-19. The material sequenced was peripheral blood.

CDR3 residues: CASSALAVSSYEQYF. The DNA for the CDR3 is TGTGCCAGTTCTGCTCTAGCGGTTAGCTCCTACGAGCAGTACTTC. This sequence joins TRBV7-8 and TRBJ2-7; 7 nucleotides agree with TRBD2. The trim removed 9 bases at V and 0 bases at J, leaving 11 bases unmatched. The CDR3 has 15 amino acids. Germline CDR1 and CDR2: SGHVS and FQNEAQ.